This TCR beta chain is from a study of human T cells and chemical hapten exposure. In this sample, this clonotype turned up many times. Per germline, CDR1 SGHDN and CDR2 FVKESK. The V and J ends lost 3 bases and 7 bases, in that order; junction bases with no gene match: 7. This CDR3 has 14 amino acids. TCRdb processed the RACE reads anew with MiXCR; each CDR3 protein has one entry. This sample has roughly 30,000 distinct CDR3 sequences, with 7.4% found just once. Time point in this sample: healthy volunteer bleed at 2 weeks. Blood, whole and unfractionated, served as the source for total RNA extraction.

Source material: whole blood. The rearrangement joins TRBV14 to TRBJ1-2; 8 positions match TRBD1. The source of this sequence is a human donor in good health. Some clones in this sample may be carry-over from other donors' samples. The CDR3: CASSQSQGGGGYTF. The DNA of the CDR3 is TGTGCCAGCAGCCAGTCACAGGGGGGAGGTGGCTACACCTTC.